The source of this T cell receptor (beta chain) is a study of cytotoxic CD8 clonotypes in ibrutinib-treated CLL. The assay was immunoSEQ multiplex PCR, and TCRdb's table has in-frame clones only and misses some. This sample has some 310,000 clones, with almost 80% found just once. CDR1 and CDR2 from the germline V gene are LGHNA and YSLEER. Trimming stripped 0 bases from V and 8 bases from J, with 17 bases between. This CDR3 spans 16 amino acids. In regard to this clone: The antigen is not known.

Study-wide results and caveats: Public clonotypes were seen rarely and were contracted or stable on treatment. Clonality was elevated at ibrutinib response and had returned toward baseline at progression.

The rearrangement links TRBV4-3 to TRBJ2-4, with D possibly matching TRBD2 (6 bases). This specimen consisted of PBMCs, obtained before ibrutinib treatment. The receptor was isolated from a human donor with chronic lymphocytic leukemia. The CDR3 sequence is CASSQERGGDGYIQYF. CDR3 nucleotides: TGCGCCAGCAGCCAAGAGCGGGGCGGGGACGGGTACATTCAGTACTTC.